Presented here are 18 T cell receptor beta chains from one specimen sequenced in a study of T cells in Graves' hyperthyroidism and ophthalmopathy. The CDR3 regions of TCR beta were amplified from RNA transcripts. The HTBI primer set served for first-round RT-PCR of the TCR CDR3. TCRdb recomputed calls from the multiplex PCR reads with MiXCR, one row per CDR3 protein. This table has about 98,000 distinct CDR3 sequences, approximately 42% appearing once. Sequencing used peripheral blood or thyroid tissue (not recorded which). These receptors were collected from a woman between 25 and 40 years old with Graves' hyperthyroidism.

For this clonotype: Because the CDR3 is missing its conserved closing phenylalanine or tryptophan, this is likely a read error. The chain links TRBV9 to TRBJ2-2; 11 nucleotides line up with TRBD2. CDR1 is SGDLS and CDR2 is YYNGEE in the germline V gene. The CDR3 extends over 17 amino acids. This CDR3 is CAGSVDPLAGGTGELFL. CDR3 sequence (DNA): TGTGCCGGCAGCGTAGATCCCCTAGCGGGAGGCACCGGGGAGCTGTTTCTT.

This clonotype was seen at least ten times. The rearrangement uses TRBV7-9 and TRBJ1-6; D remains ambiguous. Between the trimmed V and J ends, which lost 4 bases and 7 bases, there was a span of 26 bases. The CDR3 extends over 19 amino acids. Per germline, CDR1 SEHNR and CDR2 FQNEAQ (reference sequence). As DNA, the CDR3 is TGTGCCAGCAGCTCCACAACTGTCTCCAAGCTTTGGTCGAATTCACCCCTCCACTTT. Its protein is CASSSTTVSKLWSNSPLHF.

CDR3 region: CASSTGTGFEAFF. CDR3 in DNA: TGCGCCAGCAGCACCGGGACAGGTTTTGAAGCTTTCTTT. This chain connects TRBV5-1 to TRBJ1-1, with 8 bases matching TRBD1. Germline V gene data show CDR1 as SGHRS and CDR2 as YFSETQ. V lost 4 bases, J lost 7 bases, and 6 bases stayed unmatched. The length of the CDR3 is 13 residues.

This clonotype occurred many times. The chain recombines TRBV28 with TRBJ1-1; tentatively, D is TRBD1 (5 bases). The CDR3 length is 14 residues. Germline V gives CDR1 MDHEN, CDR2 SYDVKM. The V and J ends lost 5 bases and 4 bases respectively, with 14 bases between them. CDR3: CASSPFGRGTEAFF. CDR3 sequence (DNA): TGTGCCAGCAGTCCCTTTGGGAGGGGCACTGAAGCTTTCTTT.

Ten or more counts support this clonotype. V is TRBV18 and J is TRBJ1-3; D not certain. Germline CDR1 is KGHSH and CDR2 is LQKENI. Trimming took off 4 bases at V and 3 bases at J, with 10 bases between the two ends. The CDR3 has 14 amino acids. This CDR3 reads CASSRLGVGNTIYF. The CDR3 bases are TGTGCCAGCTCACGCCTCGGCGTTGGAAACACCATATATTTT.

This chain uses TRBV12-3 or TRBV12-4 with TRBJ2-7; 9 nucleotides align to TRBD1. The trim removed 4 bases at V and 2 bases at J, leaving 6 bases unmatched. The CDR3 loop spans 15 amino acids. CDR3 sequence (DNA): TGTGCCAGCAGTTGGCCGGGACAGGGAGCCTACGAGCAGTACTTC. Protein sequence: CASSWPGQGAYEQYF.

Ten or more counts support this clonotype. This chain connects TRBV20-1 to TRBJ2-3, with unresolved D. The CDR3 extends over 16 amino acids. V was shortened by 3 bases and J by 0 bases, with 16 bases between the two germline ends. Germline V gives CDR1 DFQATT, CDR2 SNEGSKA (reference sequence). CDR3 amino acids: CSARGLRKGSTDTQYF. The CDR3 nucleotides read TGCAGTGCTAGGGGCCTCCGGAAGGGTAGCACAGATACGCAGTATTTT.

Notes on this clonotype: This may come from a read error, since a much larger clone is one base off. CDR3 residues: CASSQRAGHTEALF. Written as DNA, the CDR3 is TGTGCCAGCAGCCAACGGGCAGGGCACACTGAAGCTCTCTTT. V is TRBV6-5 and J is TRBJ1-1; the D gene is possibly TRBD1 (5 bases). The germline gives CDR1 MNHEY, CDR2 SVGAGI. The CDR3 is 14 residues long.

This clonotype has ten or more counts. This chain connects TRBV15 to TRBJ1-5; D uncertain. V gave up 4 bases and J gave up 5 bases, with 12 bases separating them. CDR3 length equals 14 residues. Germline CDR1 is LNHNV and CDR2 is YYDKDF (reference sequence). For the CDR3, the DNA is TGTGCCACCAGCACAGTGGGTTCGCATCAGCCCCAGCATTTT. Residues: CATSTVGSHQPQHF.

This clonotype was seen at least ten times. This chain joins TRBV12-3 or TRBV12-4 and TRBJ1-1; a weak D match, TRBD1 (5 bases). This CDR3 spans 12 amino acids. V was trimmed by 5 bases and J by 7 bases, leaving 11 bases between them. The CDR3 bases are TGTGCCAGCAGTCTCAGGGCTATTGAAGCTTTCTTT. Amino acid sequence: CASSLRAIEAFF.

This clonotype appeared many times. The rearrangement links TRBV25-1 to TRBJ2-5, with TRBD2 matching 10 bases. The V segment lost 4 bases and the J segment 5 bases; nucleotides outside the gene matches: 4. The germline V gene has CDR1 MGHDK and CDR2 SYGVNS. The CDR3 covers 14 residues. Here the CDR3 reads CASSGSGRWETQYF. The CDR3 DNA reads TGTGCCAGCAGTGGTAGCGGGAGGTGGGAGACCCAGTACTTC.

About this clonotype itself: A read error may be the cause here, since a much bigger clone is one base away. The gene calls are TRBV4-1 and TRBJ1-1, with D unclear. CDR1 and CDR2 (germline): MGHRA, YSYEKL. The CDR3 extends over 14 amino acids. The CDR3 spells CASSRPDLATEASF. Here the CDR3 DNA reads TGCGCCAGCAGCCGCCCGGACCTGGCCACTGAAGCTTCCTTT.

The rearrangement links TRBV7-2 to TRBJ1-2; 7 positions match TRBD1. Trimming cost V 4 bases and J 7 bases; bases outside gene matches: 9. Germline loops: CDR1 SGHTA, CDR2 FQGNSA. This CDR3 contains 14 residues. The CDR3 bases are TGTGCCAGCAGCTCGAGACAGGGAGAAGGTGGCTACACCTTC. It specifies CASSSRQGEGGYTF.

This clonotype was detected many times. The rearrangement links TRBV7-9 to TRBJ1-5; D not certain. The germline V and J ends were trimmed by 0 bases and 5 bases, with 8 bases remaining between them. Germline assignment: CDR1 SEHNR and CDR2 FQNEAQ (reference sequence). The CDR3 is made up of 14 amino acids. CDR3 residues: CASSLAGTDQPQHF. The CDR3 DNA sequence: TGTGCCAGCAGCTTAGCAGGAACTGATCAGCCCCAGCATTTT.

This clonotype has at least ten counts. This chain uses TRBV5-6 with TRBJ2-5; D is possibly TRBD2 (5 bases). The V and J ends lost 4 bases and 5 bases respectively, with 18 bases between them. This CDR3 contains 15 residues. CDR1 is SGHDT and CDR2 is YYEEEE in the germline V gene. The CDR3 here is CASSPAWGTGETQYF. The CDR3 DNA reads as TGTGCCAGCAGCCCTGCCTGGGGTACGGGGGAGACCCAGTACTTC. The full variable domain, its missing parts supplied by reference TRBV5-6 and TRBJ2-5, is DAGVTQSPTHLIKTRGQQVTLRCSPKSGHDTVSWYQQALGQGPQFIFQYYEEEERQRGNFPDRFSGHQFPNYSSELNVNALLLGDSALYLCASSPAWGTGETQYFGPGTRLLVL.

Comments on this clonotype: Since a much larger clone is just one base distant, this may be a read error. The conserved phenylalanine or tryptophan is not found at the CDR3 terminus, so this likely reflects a read error. The rearrangement joins TRBV2 to TRBJ1-1; D is perhaps TRBD1 (6 bases). Germline V gene sequence: CDR1 SNHLY, CDR2 FYNNEI. Trimming shortened V by 6 bases and J by 6 bases, and 17 bases separated the two germline ends. CDR3 size: 14 residues. The chain's CDR3 is CASSQGGKVPEAFS. CDR3 in DNA: TGTGCCAGCAGCCAAGGGGGAAAGGTCCCTGAAGCTTTCTCT.

This clonotype has a count of ten or more. The chain has TRBV7-3 and TRBJ1-3; TRBD1 is a possible D gene (5 bases). Trimming took 3 bases from V and 8 from J, leaving 14 bases between them. CDR3 size: 14 residues. CDR1 is SGHTA, CDR2 FQGTGA, per germline. The CDR3 DNA follows: TGTGCCAGCAGCTTGGAGGGGCCGGGGGACACCATATATTTT. It encodes CASSLEGPGDTIYF.

The rearrangement uses TRBV5-1 and TRBJ2-5, with 8 bases matching TRBD1. The CDR3 is 12 residues long. In germline, CDR1 is SGHRS, CDR2 YFSETQ. Losses at the gene ends were 5 bases for V and 5 bases for J; bases not matched to a gene: 2. CDR3 nucleotide sequence: TGCGCCAGCAGGCGGGACAGGGAGACCCAGTACTTC. The encoded protein is CASRRDRETQYF.